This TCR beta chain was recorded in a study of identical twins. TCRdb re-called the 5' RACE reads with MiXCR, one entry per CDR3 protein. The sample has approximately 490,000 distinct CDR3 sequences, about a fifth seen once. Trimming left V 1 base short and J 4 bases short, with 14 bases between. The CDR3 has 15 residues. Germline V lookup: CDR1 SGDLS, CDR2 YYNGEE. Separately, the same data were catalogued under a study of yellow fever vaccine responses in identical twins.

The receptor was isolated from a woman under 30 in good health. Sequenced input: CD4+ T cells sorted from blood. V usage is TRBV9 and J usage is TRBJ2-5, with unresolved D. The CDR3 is CASSVRPVVGETQYF. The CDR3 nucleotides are TGTGCCAGCAGCGTAAGACCAGTAGTCGGAGAGACCCAGTACTTC. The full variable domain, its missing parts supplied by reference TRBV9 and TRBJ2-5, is DSGVTQTPKHLITATGQRVTLRCSPRSGDLSVYWYQQSLDQGLQFLIQYYNGEERAKGNILERFSAQQFPDLHSELNLSSLELGDSALYFCASSVRPVVGETQYFGPGTRLLVL.